These T cell receptor beta chains were read from a single sample in a study of spatial heterogeneity in lung cancer. From the 5' RACE reads, TCRdb called clonotypes with MiXCR, one entry per CDR3 protein. The repertoire holds more than 20,000 distinct CDR3 sequences, with roughly 4.6% as singletons. Sequencing was performed on PBMCs, taken at surgery. These receptor sequences come from a male donor with early-stage non-small cell lung cancer. Both conserved end residues are part of each CDR3. The D gene is left open where the match is weak. The size field is filled for only some rows; it gives once, few, many or a size class.

.	TRBV12-3/TRBV12-4	TRBJ1-2	once	TGTGCCAGCACTAGGACACCCAACTATGGCTACACCTTC	CASTRTPNYGYTF
.	TRBV28	TRBJ2-5	medium-sized	TGTGCCAGCAGTTCTGTCCAAGAGACCCAGTACTTC	CASSSVQETQYF
.	TRBV3-1	TRBJ1-1	medium-sized	TGTGCCAGCAGCCGCTTGGGTACGGACACTGAAGCTTTCTTT	CASSRLGTDTEAFF
.	TRBV12-3/TRBV12-4	TRBJ2-5	many	TGTGCCAGCAGCTCCGGGCCCTTAACGGGGACCCAGTACTTC	CASSSGPLTGTQYF
TRBD1	TRBV20-1	TRBJ1-2	many	TGCAGTGCTAGGTTTGACAGGGCTTCGGGCTACACCTTC	CSARFDRASGYTF
.	TRBV2	TRBJ2-5	many	TGTGCCAGCAGTGAAGGACAGATGCAAGAGACCCAGTACTTC	CASSEGQMQETQYF
.	TRBV5-1	TRBJ2-5	many	TGCGCCAGCAGCTCGGGCAGTGGTAGGGAGACCCAGTACTTC	CASSSGSGRETQYF
TRBD1	TRBV6-6	TRBJ1-1	many	TGTGCCAGCACCTACGGACAGGGAGGAGTGGACACTGAAGCTTTCTTT	CASTYGQGGVDTEAFF
TRBD2	TRBV4-2	TRBJ2-1	many	TGTGCCAGCAGCCAAGACCGTAGCGGGAGGGTATACAATGAGCAGTTCTTC	CASSQDRSGRVYNEQFF
TRBD1	TRBV29-1	TRBJ2-1	many	TGCAGCGTTGGAGGAACGGACAGGGGAGGGGATGAGCAGTTCTTC	CSVGGTDRGGDEQFF
.	TRBV7-9	TRBJ2-5	many	TGTGCCAGCAGTGATCCCGACATCCAAGAGACCCAGTACTTC	CASSDPDIQETQYF
TRBD1	TRBV11-3	TRBJ2-7	many	TGTGCCAGCAGCTTAGGACAGGGGGACGAGCAGTACTTC	CASSLGQGDEQYF
.	TRBV5-1	TRBJ2-7	many	TGCGCCAGCAGCTTGGGGGGAACCCGGCTAGAGCAGTACTTC	CASSLGGTRLEQYF
TRBD1	TRBV18	TRBJ1-5	many	TGTGCCAGCTCACCACCAGGGACAGATAATCAGCCCCAGCATTTT	CASSPPGTDNQPQHF
.	TRBV2	TRBJ2-3	few	TGTGCCAGCATAGTGCGAAGCACAGATACGCAGTATTTT	CASIVRSTDTQYF
.	TRBV7-2	TRBJ2-3	many	TGTGCCAGCAGCTTAGAGGAGGATAGCGGCCTTGCAGATACGCAGTATTTT	CASSLEEDSGLADTQYF
TRBD1	TRBV7-9	TRBJ1-2	.	TGTGCCAGCAGCTTCCTGACAGGGATAGGGTATGGCTACACCTTC	CASSFLTGIGYGYTF
.	TRBV2	TRBJ2-2	many	TGTGCCAGCAGTGAAATCAGGGGCACCGGGGAGCTGTTTTTT	CASSEIRGTGELFF
.	TRBV28	TRBJ1-5	.	TGTGCCTCAAGGAGGGTTGGTGAAGACAATCAGCCCCAGCATTTT	CASRRVGEDNQPQHF
.	TRBV11-2	TRBJ1-2	many	TGTGCCAGCAGCTTTCTTGTGGACTATGGCTACACCTTC	CASSFLVDYGYTF
.	TRBV7-2	TRBJ2-1	many	TGTGCCAGCAGCTTATTTCGGCGGGCGGGCGAGTCGGAGCAGTTCTTC	CASSLFRRAGESEQFF
.	TRBV28	TRBJ1-4	many	TGTGCCAGCAGTTTGATGGTGATGCAAAAACTGTTTTTT	CASSLMVMQKLFF
.	TRBV2	TRBJ1-1	many	TGTGCCAGCAGTAGGATCGTAGGGAACACTGAAGCTTTCTTT	CASSRIVGNTEAFF
TRBD1	TRBV3-1	TRBJ1-1	many	TGTGCCAGCAGCTTGGGACAGCGTGGCACTGAAGCTTTCTTT	CASSLGQRGTEAFF
TRBD2	TRBV12-3/TRBV12-4	TRBJ2-5	many	TGTGCCAGCAGCCCGCATGGCGGGGGGCAGGAGACCCAGTACTTC	CASSPHGGGQETQYF
.	TRBV9	TRBJ2-1	.	TGTGCCAGCAGCGTTAGCAGGGGATCCTACAATGAGCAGTTCTTC	CASSVSRGSYNEQFF
.	TRBV2	TRBJ2-1	many	TGTGCCAGCAGTCCCAGGACCGGGGACAATGAGCAGTTCTTC	CASSPRTGDNEQFF
.	TRBV7-8	TRBJ1-2	many	TGTGCCAGCAGCTCCAGGGGAGTCAACTATGGCTACACCTTC	CASSSRGVNYGYTF
.	TRBV7-8	TRBJ1-2	few	TGTGCCAGCAGCTTCGGCAGCAGGATTAACTATGGCTACACCTTC	CASSFGSRINYGYTF
TRBD1	TRBV28	TRBJ2-7	many	TGTGCCAGCAGTTCATCGGGACAGGGGGCATTCTACGAGCAGTACTTC	CASSSSGQGAFYEQYF
TRBD2	TRBV6-5	TRBJ2-5	many	TGTGCCAGCAGTTACTCGGGACTAGCGGGAGGCGAGACCCAGTACTTC	CASSYSGLAGGETQYF
.	TRBV24-1	TRBJ2-3	many	TGTGCCACCAGTGACTCCTGGACTCAAACGATCACAGATACGCAGTATTTT	CATSDSWTQTITDTQYF
TRBD2	TRBV10-1	TRBJ2-1	medium-sized	TGCGCCAGCAGTGATTACGCGGGAGGCTACAATGAGCAGTTCTTC	CASSDYAGGYNEQFF
TRBD1	TRBV7-8	TRBJ2-2	.	TGTGCCAGCAGCTTTCTTGGGACAGGGGACACCGGGGAGCTGTTTTTT	CASSFLGTGDTGELFF
.	TRBV5-1	TRBJ2-1	many	TGCGCCAGCAGCTTGTTGACCCCGACACGGGACCGGCAGTTCTTC	CASSLLTPTRDRQFF
.	TRBV20-1	TRBJ2-7	many	TGCAGTGCTAGAGAGGCCTCAGGTTCCTACGAGCAGTACTTC	CSAREASGSYEQYF
.	TRBV7-6	TRBJ2-1	medium-sized	TGTGCCAGCAGCCCGACAGTTTCCTACAATGAGCAGTTCTTC	CASSPTVSYNEQFF
.	TRBV12-3/TRBV12-4	TRBJ1-5	.	TGTGCCAGCAGTACCCGAGCCGAACAGCCCCAGCATTTT	CASSTRAEQPQHF
TRBD2	TRBV11-2	TRBJ2-3	many	TGTGCCAGCACCATAGCCCCTCGACTAGCGGGGGGCCTTAGAGATACGCAGTATTTT	CASTIAPRLAGGLRDTQYF
.	TRBV7-2	TRBJ2-3	many	TGTGCCAGCAGCTTAGACAGGGATGCAGATACGCAGTATTTT	CASSLDRDADTQYF
TRBD2	TRBV6-5	TRBJ2-1	many	TGTGCCAGCAGTTACCCCTCCGGGGGAGGGATTAATGAGCAGTTCTTC	CASSYPSGGGINEQFF
.	TRBV29-1	TRBJ2-1	many	TGCAGCGTTGAAGATCGAACTTCGGACAGTGGATTCGAGCAGTTCTTC	CSVEDRTSDSGFEQFF
.	TRBV12-3/TRBV12-4	TRBJ1-2	many	TGTGCCAGCAGTTTAGGCCGAGTAAACACCTTC	CASSLGRVNTF
TRBD1	TRBV6-5	TRBJ1-1	many	TGTGCCAGCAGTTACAAAGGGGGCGGGACTGAAGCTTTCTTT	CASSYKGGGTEAFF
.	TRBV7-9	TRBJ2-1	medium-sized	TGTGCCAGCAGCTTGGGTCTCTTTGCCTACAATGAGCAGTTCTTC	CASSLGLFAYNEQFF
TRBD2	TRBV4-3	TRBJ2-1	many	TGCGCCAGCAGCCAAGAGTTAGCGGGAGGTGGTGAGCAGTTCTTC	CASSQELAGGGEQFF
.	TRBV6-6	TRBJ1-2	many	TGTGCCAGCAGTTCCGGGACACCCCCTGGCTACACCTTC	CASSSGTPPGYTF
.	TRBV12-3/TRBV12-4	TRBJ2-3	many	TGTGCCAGCAGCCACACCGCTGTTGGCACAGATACGCAGTATTTT	CASSHTAVGTDTQYF
.	TRBV12-3/TRBV12-4	TRBJ2-4	many	TGTGCCAGCAGTTTAGCAGGTCTAGGAGACATTCAGTACTTC	CASSLAGLGDIQYF
TRBD1	TRBV29-1	TRBJ2-3	medium-sized	TGCAGCGTTCAGGGACAGGGTTTCACAGATACGCAGTATTTT	CSVQGQGFTDTQYF
.	TRBV6-5	TRBJ2-1	few	TGTGCCAGCAGTTACTCGATGGACGTTTCCTACAATGAGCAGTTCTTC	CASSYSMDVSYNEQFF
.	TRBV28	TRBJ1-4	many	TGTGCCAGCAGTTTGAGACAGGCGGTTAATGAAAAACTGTTTTTT	CASSLRQAVNEKLFF
TRBD1	TRBV3-1	TRBJ2-7	medium-sized	TGTGCCAGCAGCCAATCCGGACAGGGACCCTACGAGCAGTACTTC	CASSQSGQGPYEQYF
.	TRBV12-3/TRBV12-4	TRBJ2-5	many	TGTGCCAGCAGTCCTAGGGGTACGGAGACCCAGTACTTC	CASSPRGTETQYF
.	TRBV7-2	TRBJ2-3	many	TGTGCCAGCAGCTTAGGGACTATTGGCACAGATACGCAGTATTTT	CASSLGTIGTDTQYF
TRBD1	TRBV7-6	TRBJ1-1	many	TGTGCCAGCAGCTTAGGTTCCGGGACAGAGGCTTTCTTT	CASSLGSGTEAFF
TRBD2	TRBV2	TRBJ2-1	many	TGTGCCAGCAGTTACTCAGCGGGGCAATACAATGAGCAGTTCTTC	CASSYSAGQYNEQFF